A selection of T cell receptor beta chains follows, all from one sample in a study of T cell responses to AZD1222 COVID-19 vaccine. The assay was immunoSEQ multiplex PCR, and TCRdb's table has in-frame clones only and misses some. The table includes approximately 170,000 clones, just over 90% detected once. Source: peripheral blood, taken 28 days after the second AZD1222 dose. These receptor sequences come from an adult who received the AZD1222 COVID-19 vaccine. The CDR3 runs from the conserved cysteine through the conserved F or W.

j_call v_call cdr3_aa
TRBJ1-2 TRBV6-5 CASSSGQGDGYTF
TRBJ2-3 TRBV7-6 CASSLALLAGNTQYF
TRBJ1-2 TRBV20-1 CSAGQGNGYTF
TRBJ2-7 TRBV3-1/TRBV3-2 CASSLRGAEAYEQYF
TRBJ1-6 TRBV14 CASSQAGYSPLHF
TRBJ2-5 TRBV19 CASSAGWTEQYF
TRBJ2-1 TRBV27 CASSQWDRVHNEQFF
TRBJ2-7 TRBV28 CASSPPGRTYEQYF
TRBJ2-7 TRBV5-1 CASSIRDQRVAGGKQYF
TRBJ1-4 TRBV10-3 CAISDGRINEKLFF
TRBJ1-6 TRBV4-2 CASSQDRDGPYSPLHF
TRBJ1-5 TRBV5-6 CASSLGVFNQPQHF
TRBJ2-3 TRBV7-2 CASSLGLAGISSTDTQYF
TRBJ1-4 TRBV10-3 CAISESTGSNEKLFF
TRBJ1-1 TRBV20-1 CSAQQGRVSSF
TRBJ2-7 TRBV15 CATSRETGITYEQYF
TRBJ2-3 TRBV2 CASKRAFADTQYF
TRBJ2-5 TRBV11-2 CASSPGQYSTQYF
TRBJ2-1 TRBV4-2 CASSQEGGSYNEQFF
TRBJ1-5 TRBV21-1 CASSKETGGQPQHF
TRBJ1-2 TRBV5-1 CASSSDGQGRGYTF
TRBJ1-6 TRBV2 CASSVNGMGNSPLHF
TRBJ2-1 TRBV25-1 CASSDQAGGLNEQFF
TRBJ2-7 TRBV5-1 CASSLALQGDYEQYF
TRBJ1-2 TRBV4-2 CASSQIGSYGYTF
TRBJ1-5 TRBV10-2 CASSALAGGSFHQPQHF
TRBJ1-2 TRBV7-9 CASSRDPNYGYTF
TRBJ1-5 TRBV5-6 CASSFGTVSQPQHF
TRBJ1-3 TRBV2 CASSGLTSGNTIYF
TRBJ1-1 TRBV5-5 CASSLEVGEAFF
TRBJ2-6 TRBV27 CASRMGTVPSGANVLTF
TRBJ1-5 TRBV27 CASSPVTGGAQPQHF
TRBJ2-7 TRBV13 CASSLGLGAVNSYEQYF
TRBJ2-1 TRBV27 CASSAFRSSYNEQFF
TRBJ2-7 TRBV9 CASSPGTEPYEQYF
TRBJ2-7 TRBV11-2 CASSFREGSEEQYF
TRBJ1-2 TRBV3-1/TRBV3-2 CASSQGRYGYTF
TRBJ1-3 TRBV6-5 CASSYSSGLGGNTIYF
TRBJ1-2 TRBV7-2 CASSFEGAGRIGYGYTF
TRBJ2-1 TRBV2 CASNIRGINEQFF
TRBJ1-2 TRBV3-1/TRBV3-2 CASGTGRVSGYTF
TRBJ1-5 TRBV6-5 CASSTGFSAPQHF
TRBJ1-3 TRBV5-1 CASSVDTSGNTIYF
TRBJ1-2 TRBV10-3 CAISVGQDEGGYTF
TRBJ1-4 TRBV21-1 CASSKGAANEKLFF
TRBJ1-5 TRBV3-1/TRBV3-2 CASSRQGGQPQHF
TRBJ1-2 TRBV27 CASSPTPTGLRGYTF
TRBJ1-1 TRBV30 CAWTPGGGTEAFF
TRBJ1-1 TRBV6-5 CASSSVSRTANQKAFF
TRBJ2-1 TRBV29-1 CSARSQAGYEQFF
TRBJ1-2 TRBV10-3 CAISVSSFWGYTF
TRBJ2-1 TRBV6-2/TRBV6-3 CASSYGGGAHEQFF
TRBJ2-7 TRBV6-5 CASSYSPDGTYEQYF
TRBJ2-2 TRBV9 CASSGKFRGNTGELFF